One sample yielded the 32 T cell receptor beta chains listed below, sequenced in a study of human CD8 memory T cell subsets. A UMI-labeled 5' RACE approach was the method that produced the TCR beta libraries. TCRdb re-called the 5' RACE reads, yielding one record per CDR3 amino acid sequence without DNA. Recorded for this sample: under 6,500 distinct CDR3 sequences. The sample was CD8+ effector memory T cells (TEM) sorted from PBMCs. Subset reported: effector memory CD8 T cells, CCR7- CD45RO+ CD95+. The source of these receptors is a human donor in good health.

The V call is TRBV2, the J call TRBJ2-4; there is no DNA to check the TCRdb D call of TRBD1. The CDR3 is 15 amino acids. The germline V gene has CDR1 SNHLY and CDR2 FYNNEI. This chain's CDR3 is CASRARDRVLGIQYF.

The chain combines TRBV4-1 with TRBJ2-1. In germline, CDR1 is MGHRA, CDR2 YSYEKL. The CDR3 consists of 17 residues. Here the CDR3 reads CASSPTSTLSSYNEQFF.

The chain joins TRBV6-2 or TRBV6-3 to TRBJ2-2; TCRdb proposes TRBD2, but this gene call is untestable without DNA. The CDR3 has 16 amino acids. The germline gives CDR1 MNHEY, CDR2 SVGEGT. The CDR3 region is CASSLKREGPNGELFF.

J is TRBJ1-2 and V is TRBV6-5; TCRdb reports TRBD1, a call that lacks DNA to check it against. CDR1 and CDR2 (germline): MNHEY, SVGAGI. The length of the CDR3 is 14 residues. This CDR3 reads CASSYTLTGRGYTF.

The gene calls are TRBV7-9 and TRBJ2-3. Germline V gives CDR1 SEHNR, CDR2 FQNEAQ (reference sequence). CDR3 length: 12 residues. The CDR3 region is CASSLGMDTQYF.

This CDR3 is CASSLPGLTGYEQYF. The V gene is TRBV7-9, the J gene TRBJ2-7; TCRdb's D call of TRBD1 is untestable without DNA. This CDR3 has 15 amino acids. Germline CDR1 reads SEHNR; CDR2 reads FQNEAQ (reference sequence).

The gene calls are TRBV2 and TRBJ2-3; the TCRdb call, TRBD1, lacks DNA for checking. Germline V gene sequence: CDR1 SNHLY, CDR2 FYNNEI. CDR3 length: 15 amino acids. The CDR3 sequence: CASKGGTQETDTQYF.

The chain carries TRBV7-2 and TRBJ1-1; TCRdb's D call of TRBD1 is untestable without DNA. This CDR3 is built from 14 residues. The germline CDR1 and CDR2 sequences are SGHTA and FQGNSA. CDR3 protein: CASSPGTWSTEAFF.

The V and J genes are TRBV6-5 and TRBJ2-2; TCRdb lists TRBD1, though no DNA is available to test this call. The germline CDR1 and CDR2 sequences are MNHEY and SVGAGI. CDR3 size: 15 residues. The CDR3 spells CASSLGRPGTGELFF.

The rearrangement uses TRBV27 and TRBJ1-1; the D call of TRBD1 rests on TCRdb alone, since no DNA is present to check it. This CDR3 is built from 15 residues. In germline, CDR1 is MNHEY, CDR2 SMNVEV (reference sequence). This CDR3 is CASSAGTGLVTEAFF.

The chain has TRBV10-2 and TRBJ2-2; TCRdb picks TRBD1, but there is no DNA to check that call. Germline-derived CDR1 and CDR2 are WSHSY and SAAADI. The CDR3 has 15 residues. CDR3 residues: CASSDGGVHTGELFF.

The genes are TRBV2 and TRBJ2-7; TCRdb's D gene call, TRBD1, goes unchecked for lack of DNA. Germline-derived CDR1 and CDR2 are SNHLY and FYNNEI. The CDR3 totals 14 residues. CDR3 in amino acids: CASSLSGYSYEQYF.

The CDR3 sequence: CASSPHQRSYTF. The chain carries TRBV4-2 and TRBJ1-2. CDR3 length equals 12 residues. Germline V gene data show CDR1 as LGHNA and CDR2 as YNFKEQ.

J is TRBJ2-1 and V is TRBV6-2 or TRBV6-3; the TCRdb call, TRBD1, lacks DNA for checking. The CDR3 totals 17 residues. Germline CDR1 and CDR2: MNHEY and SVGEGT. CDR3 loop: CASTQGPRERAYNEQFF.

The chain combines TRBV5-6 with TRBJ2-1; absent DNA, TCRdb's TRBD2 call cannot be checked. The CDR3 is made up of 12 amino acids. Germline loops: CDR1 SGHDT, CDR2 YYEEEE. The CDR3 protein is CASSSLAGALVF.

The genes are TRBV14 and TRBJ2-7; TCRdb indicates TRBD2, and absent DNA this call remains unverified. CDR1 SGHDN and CDR2 FVKESK come from the germline V gene. This CDR3 has 17 residues. This CDR3 reads CASSQVFNGRLGDEQYF.

The rearrangement joins TRBV7-2 to TRBJ2-3; TCRdb proposes TRBD1, but this gene call is untestable without DNA. The CDR3 sequence is 16 residues long. Germline CDR1 SGHTA, CDR2 FQGNSA. The chain's CDR3 is CASSLGTPRGTDTQYF.

The chain couples TRBV12-3 or TRBV12-4 to TRBJ2-7; checking the TCRdb D call of TRBD1 is not possible without DNA. The length of the CDR3 is 14 residues. The CDR3 reads CASSLGDVAYEQYF.

The gene calls are TRBV29-1 and TRBJ2-1; TCRdb calls TRBD1, which cannot be checked without DNA. The germline V gene has CDR1 SQVTM and CDR2 ANQGSEA. The CDR3 spans 15 residues. The CDR3 reads CSVAPGQLDYNEQFF.

The V call is TRBV28, the J call TRBJ2-2; TCRdb's D call of TRBD2 is untestable without DNA. CDR1 is MDHEN, CDR2 SYDVKM, per germline. The CDR3 runs to 16 residues. The CDR3 sequence: CASSSWEATNTGELFF. Full variable domain (remainder filled in from reference TRBV28 and TRBJ2-2): DVKVTQSSRYLVKRTGEKVFLECVQDMDHENMFWYRQDPGLGLRLIYFSYDVKMKEKGDIPEGYSVSREKKERFSLILESASTNQTSMYLCASSSWEATNTGELFFGEGSRLTVL.

The genes are TRBV6-5 and TRBJ2-3; TCRdb's D gene call, TRBD2, goes unchecked for lack of DNA. The germline V gene has CDR1 MNHEY and CDR2 SVGAGI. The length of the CDR3 is 15 residues. The CDR3 here is CASSGTSGGHDTQYF.

The chain links TRBV19 to TRBJ2-1; TCRdb designates TRBD2, a call that cannot be tested without DNA. The CDR3 loop spans 15 amino acids. Per the germline V gene, CDR1 is LNHDA and CDR2 is SQIVND (reference sequence). CDR3 sequence: CASHSGRALYNEQFF.

The chain recombines TRBV28 with TRBJ2-5; with no DNA, the TCRdb D assignment of TRBD2 cannot be verified. The germline gives CDR1 MDHEN, CDR2 SYDVKM. The CDR3 is 14 amino acids. CDR3 sequence: CASSLTSGSKTQYF.

The chain combines TRBV5-6 with TRBJ1-2; TCRdb outputs TRBD1, but without DNA this stays unchecked. The CDR3 runs 14 residues. Germline CDR1 and CDR2: SGHDT and YYEEEE. The CDR3 is CASSSEPPGGGYTF. The variable domain in full, completed from reference TRBV5-6 and TRBJ1-2, reads DAGVTQSPTHLIKTRGQQVTLRCSPKSGHDTVSWYQQALGQGPQFIFQYYEEEERQRGNFPDRFSGHQFPNYSSELNVNALLLGDSALYLCASSSEPPGGGYTFGSGTRLTVV.

The chain links TRBV27 to TRBJ1-2; TCRdb's assignment of TRBD1 cannot be checked, as there is no DNA. The germline V gene encodes CDR1 MNHEY and CDR2 SMNVEV (reference sequence). The CDR3 is made up of 14 amino acids. The CDR3 sequence is CASSFRGPRKGYTF.

This chain uses TRBV19 with TRBJ1-5. The germline CDR1 and CDR2 sequences are LNHDA and SQIVND (reference sequence). This CDR3 has 13 amino acids. CDR3 amino acids: CASNPSENQPQHF.

By frequency, this clonotype registers medium-sized. This chain links TRBV7-9 with TRBJ2-7; the TCRdb D gene call, TRBD2, has no DNA to confirm it. The CDR3 runs to 16 residues. CDR1 is SEHNR, CDR2 FQNEAQ, per germline (reference sequence). This CDR3 reads CASSTSFGTWNDEQYF.

CDR3 sequence reads: CASSSTGDLGAEAFF. The rearrangement joins TRBV5-4 to TRBJ1-1. The V gene's germline CDR1 is SGHNT and CDR2 YYREEE (reference sequence). This CDR3 is 15 amino acids long.

This clonotype registers medium-sized (0.01 to 0.1%) by frequency. The rearrangement links TRBV30 to TRBJ2-7. Germline CDR1 and CDR2: GTSNPN and SVGIG (reference sequence). The CDR3 runs to 12 residues. The CDR3 here is CAWSAGSDEQYF.

The J gene is TRBJ1-1, the V gene TRBV4-1. Germline V gives CDR1 MGHRA, CDR2 YSYEKL. The CDR3 consists of 13 residues. The CDR3 is CASSPLATAEAFF.

The chain joins TRBV11-2 to TRBJ2-3. The length of the CDR3 is 13 residues. The germline gives CDR1 SGHAT, CDR2 FQNNGV. The CDR3 reads CASSASLTDTQYF.

This rearrangement joins TRBV7-9 to TRBJ1-2; there is no DNA to check the TCRdb D call of TRBD1. Germline assignment: CDR1 SEHNR and CDR2 FQNEAQ (reference sequence). The CDR3 is 15 residues long. CDR3 protein: CASSPGQPRDYGYTF.